This T cell receptor (beta chain) was observed in a study of blood T cell repertoires in COVID-19. Overall study context: COVID-19 samples, acute and convalescent, were from the United States, Italy and Spain.

In the case of this clone: Other DNA sequences in the same sample also yield this CDR3.

Per the study methods: Amplified reference gene primers provided the basis for estimating nucleated cell counts. Using immunoSEQ multiplex PCR, the repertoire was profiled, and TCRdb retains in-frame clones only, with some absent. The D gene and trimming were derived from the DNA, and the V and J assignments and clone size from that table. Of about 100,000 clones listed, 70% to 80% are singletons. V lost 0 bases and J lost 5, with 5 bases in between. This CDR3 comprises 11 residues. Germline-derived CDR1 and CDR2 are GTSNPN and SVGIG (reference sequence). What was sequenced was peripheral blood. This TCR was recovered from a man aged 70-80 years with active or convalescent COVID-19. This chain uses TRBV30 with TRBJ2-7; D is unresolved. CDR3 in DNA: TGTGCCTGGAGTGTTGGGCACGAGCAGTACTTC. Protein: CAWSVGHEQYF.